Described below is a single TCR beta chain sequence and its context. The antigen remains unidentified. This sample is part of a study of OX40 agonist ivuxolimab in advanced cancers. General study points: Nonresponders, in some cases, also had low normalized T-cell clonal expansion.

The data were produced by immunoSEQ multiplex PCR, yet TCRdb's version contains in-frame clones alone and is incomplete. The data show 50,000 to 70,000 clones, approximately 90% seen once. The V and J ends lost 8 bases and 6 bases, in that order; junction bases with no gene match: 9. The CDR3 totals 13 residues. Germline V gene data show CDR1 as MNHEY and CDR2 as SMNVEV (reference sequence). This receptor was taken from an adult with an advanced solid tumor such as melanoma, head and neck, liver or kidney cancer. Sample: CD4+ or CD8+ T cells sorted from blood, taken in a trial of the OX40 agonist ivuxolimab. The chain joins TRBV27 to TRBJ1-2, with TRBD1 identical over 7 bases. The CDR3, as DNA: TGTGCCAGCGGCGACAGGGCGAAGGATGGCTACACCTTC. This codes for CASGDRAKDGYTF.